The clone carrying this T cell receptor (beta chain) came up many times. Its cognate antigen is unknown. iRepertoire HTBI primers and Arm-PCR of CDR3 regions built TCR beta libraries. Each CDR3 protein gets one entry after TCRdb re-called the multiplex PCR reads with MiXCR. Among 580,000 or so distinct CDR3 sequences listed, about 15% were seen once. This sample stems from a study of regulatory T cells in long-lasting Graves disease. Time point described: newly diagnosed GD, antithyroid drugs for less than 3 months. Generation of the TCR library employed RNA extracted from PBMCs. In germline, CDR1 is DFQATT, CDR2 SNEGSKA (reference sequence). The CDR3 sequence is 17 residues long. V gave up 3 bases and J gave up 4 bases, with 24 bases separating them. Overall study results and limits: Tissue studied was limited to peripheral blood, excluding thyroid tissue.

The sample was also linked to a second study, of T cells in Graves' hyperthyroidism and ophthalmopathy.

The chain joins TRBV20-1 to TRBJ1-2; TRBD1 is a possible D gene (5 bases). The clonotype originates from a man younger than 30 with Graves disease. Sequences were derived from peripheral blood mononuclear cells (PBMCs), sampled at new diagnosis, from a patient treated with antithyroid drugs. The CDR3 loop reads CSARLGARTTHRYGYTF. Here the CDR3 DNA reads TGCAGTGCTAGGCTAGGGGCGCGCACCACTCACCGCTATGGCTACACCTTC.